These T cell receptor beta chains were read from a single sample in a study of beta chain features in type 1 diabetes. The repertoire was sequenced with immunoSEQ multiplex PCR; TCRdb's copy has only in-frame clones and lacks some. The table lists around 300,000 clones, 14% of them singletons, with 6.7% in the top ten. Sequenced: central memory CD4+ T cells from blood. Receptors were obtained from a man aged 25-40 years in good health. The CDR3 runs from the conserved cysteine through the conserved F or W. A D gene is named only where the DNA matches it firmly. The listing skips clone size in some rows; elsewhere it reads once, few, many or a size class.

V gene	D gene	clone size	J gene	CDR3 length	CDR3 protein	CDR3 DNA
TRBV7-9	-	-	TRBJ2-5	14	CASSPTSPEETQYF	TGTGCCAGCAGCCCTACAAGCCCGGAGGAGACCCAGTACTTC
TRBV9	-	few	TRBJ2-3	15	CASSGAQGTSDTQYF	TGTGCCAGCAGCGGAGCACAGGGAACCTCAGATACGCAGTATTTT
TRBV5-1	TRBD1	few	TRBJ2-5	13	CASRKQGSETQYF	TGCGCCAGCAGGAAACAGGGGTCAGAGACCCAGTACTTC
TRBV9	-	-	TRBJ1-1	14	CASSVDPMNTEAFF	TGTGCCAGCAGCGTAGATCCGATGAACACTGAAGCTTTCTTT
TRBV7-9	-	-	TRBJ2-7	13	CASSSAAPSEQYF	TGTGCCAGCAGCTCCGCGGCACCCTCCGAGCAGTACTTC
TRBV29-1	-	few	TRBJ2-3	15	CSVEYGGAGADTQYF	TGCAGCGTTGAATACGGGGGCGCGGGTGCAGATACGCAGTATTTT
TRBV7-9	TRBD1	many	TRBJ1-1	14	CASSVDRGSTEAFF	TGTGCCAGCAGCGTCGACAGGGGCTCCACTGAAGCTTTCTTT
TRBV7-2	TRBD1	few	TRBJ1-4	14	CASSQRGTGEKLFF	TGTGCCAGCAGCCAACGAGGGACAGGGGAAAAACTGTTTTTT
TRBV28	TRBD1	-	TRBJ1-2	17	CASSSRFTGEVNYGYTF	TGTGCCAGCAGTTCTCGTTTTACAGGGGAAGTTAACTATGGCTACACCTTC
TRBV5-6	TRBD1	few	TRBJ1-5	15	CASRPTGGQNQPQHF	TGTGCCAGCAGGCCGACAGGGGGGCAAAATCAGCCCCAGCATTTT
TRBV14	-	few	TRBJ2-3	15	CASSQLFSSTDTQYF	TGTGCCAGCAGCCAACTGTTCTCTAGCACAGATACGCAGTATTTT
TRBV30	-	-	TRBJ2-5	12	CAWSLPGSHPYF	TGTGCCTGGAGTTTACCAGGGTCTCACCCGTACTTC
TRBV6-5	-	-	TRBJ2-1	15	CASSRLGGRDNEQFF	TGTGCCAGCAGCCGTCTTGGGGGAAGGGACAATGAGCAGTTCTTC
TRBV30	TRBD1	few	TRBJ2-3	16	CAWSAGDRGRVDTQYF	TGTGCCTGGAGTGCTGGGGACAGGGGGCGCGTAGATACGCAGTATTTT
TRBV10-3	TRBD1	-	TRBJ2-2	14	CAISGQGSDGELFF	TGTGCCATCAGCGGACAGGGTTCGGACGGGGAGCTGTTTTTT
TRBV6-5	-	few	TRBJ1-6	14	CASSARGGDSPLHF	TGTGCCAGCAGTGCCCGGGGGGGAGATTCACCCCTCCACTTT
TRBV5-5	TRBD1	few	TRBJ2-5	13	CASSSDRGETQYF	TGTGCCAGCAGCTCAGACAGGGGAGAGACCCAGTACTTC
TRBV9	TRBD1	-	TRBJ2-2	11	CASGTVGELFF	TGTGCCAGCGGGACAGTCGGGGAGCTGTTTTTT
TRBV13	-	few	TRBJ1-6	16	CASSSPSDSPHSPLHF	TGTGCCAGCAGCTCCCCTTCCGACAGTCCCCATTCACCCCTCCACTTT
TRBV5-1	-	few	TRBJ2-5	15	CASSRTGHQQETQYF	TGCGCCAGCAGCCGCACGGGACACCAACAAGAGACCCAGTACTTC
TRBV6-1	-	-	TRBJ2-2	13	CASINRDTGELFF	TGTGCCAGCATTAACAGGGATACCGGGGAGCTGTTTTTT
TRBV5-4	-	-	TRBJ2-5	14	CASSVSATQETQYF	TGTGCCAGCAGCGTCTCAGCCACTCAAGAGACCCAGTACTTC
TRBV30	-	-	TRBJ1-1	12	CAWSANHQEAFF	TGTGCCTGGAGTGCAAATCATCAGGAAGCTTTCTTT
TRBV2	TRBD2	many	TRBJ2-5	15	CASSEAGTSSETQYF	TGTGCCAGCAGTGAAGCGGGGACTAGTTCCGAGACCCAGTACTTC
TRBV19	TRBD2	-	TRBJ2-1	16	CASSGEAGLPNNEQFF	TGTGCCAGTAGCGGTGAAGCGGGACTACCAAACAATGAGCAGTTCTTC
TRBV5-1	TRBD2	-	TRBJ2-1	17	CASSLAGLTSGTREQFF	TGCGCCAGCAGCTTGGCGGGGTTGACTAGCGGGACACGTGAGCAGTTCTTC
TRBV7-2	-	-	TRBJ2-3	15	CASSSRLGFTDTQYF	TGTGCCAGCAGCTCGCGTTTAGGGTTCACAGATACGCAGTATTTT
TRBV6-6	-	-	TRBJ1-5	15	CASSYSGGAGQPQHF	TGTGCCAGCAGTTACTCGGGGGGGGCTGGACAGCCCCAGCATTTT
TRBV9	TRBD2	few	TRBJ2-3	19	CASSDRLAGGIGSTDTQYF	TGTGCCAGCAGCGACCGACTAGCGGGAGGGATTGGGAGCACAGATACGCAGTATTTT
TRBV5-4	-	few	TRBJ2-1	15	CASSLPPSDHNEQFF	TGTGCCAGCAGCCTTCCCCCGTCCGACCACAATGAGCAGTTCTTC
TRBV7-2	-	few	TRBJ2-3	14	CASSRERGTDTQYF	TGTGCCAGCAGCCGGGAGAGGGGCACAGATACGCAGTATTTT
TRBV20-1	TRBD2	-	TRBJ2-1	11	CSARDGGREFF	TGCAGTGCTAGAGATGGTGGGAGGGAGTTCTTC
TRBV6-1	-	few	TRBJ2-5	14	CAIGPGGAQETQYF	TGTGCCATCGGGCCTGGGGGGGCCCAAGAGACCCAGTACTTC